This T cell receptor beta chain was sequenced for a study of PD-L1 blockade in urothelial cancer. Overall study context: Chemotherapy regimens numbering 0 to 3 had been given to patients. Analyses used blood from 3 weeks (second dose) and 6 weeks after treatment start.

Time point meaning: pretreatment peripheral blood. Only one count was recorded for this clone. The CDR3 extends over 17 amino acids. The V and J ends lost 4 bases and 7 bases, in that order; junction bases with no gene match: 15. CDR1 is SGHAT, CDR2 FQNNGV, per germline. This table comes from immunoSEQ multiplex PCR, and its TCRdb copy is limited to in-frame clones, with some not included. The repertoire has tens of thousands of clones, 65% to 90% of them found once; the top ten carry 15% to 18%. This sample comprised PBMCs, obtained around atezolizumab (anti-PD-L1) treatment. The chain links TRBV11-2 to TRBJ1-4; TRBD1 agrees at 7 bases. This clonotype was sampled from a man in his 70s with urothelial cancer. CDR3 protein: CASSSATGARSGEKLFF. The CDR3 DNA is TGTGCCAGCAGCTCAGCTACAGGGGCTAGGAGCGGTGAAAAACTGTTTTTT.